The entry below gives a single T cell receptor (beta chain) sequence along with its context. Measured with immunoSEQ multiplex PCR; TCRdb has only the in-frame clones, and not every one. This table has 60,000 to 75,000 clones, approximately 90% appearing once. These data originate in a study of T cell changes during pregnancy in multiple sclerosis. This CDR3 is 15 amino acids long. Germline-derived CDR1 and CDR2 are MNHEY and SVGAGI. Deletions cut 0 bases from V and 4 bases from J, with 10 bases between. The sample here was peripheral blood, taken after pregnancy. The chain couples TRBV6-5 to TRBJ1-5; tentatively, D is TRBD1 (6 bases). This sequence originates from a female donor with multiple sclerosis, enrolled in a pregnancy study. CDR3 DNA: TGTGCCAGCAGTTACTCCGGACAGTTAAATCAGCCCCAGCATTTT. This codes for CASSYSGQLNQPQHF.